The 2 T cell receptor beta chains reported below all come from one sample, sequenced in a study of cytomegalovirus exposure and HLA in healthy donors. PCR was performed using 60 Vbeta and 13 Jbeta primers. Sequenced by immunoSEQ multiplex PCR; TCRdb stores in-frame clones only, minus some. Here the sample spans some 110,000 clones, 55% to 65% being singletons. Sequencing used PBMCs. The receptors were sampled from a woman in her 30s in good health and CMV-seronegative.

V is TRBV29-1 and J is TRBJ1-2, with D perhaps matching TRBD1 (6 bases). V dropped 5 bases and J dropped 4 bases, with 8 bases sitting between them. Germline CDR1 SQVTM, CDR2 ANQGSEA. There are 11 residues in the CDR3. The CDR3 DNA reads as TGCAGCGTTTCGACAGGCTATGGCTACACCTTC. Its translation is CSVSTGYGYTF.

On this clone: One junction end disagrees with the germline gene, perhaps due to a read error. Other DNA sequences in the same sample also yield this CDR3. J is TRBJ2-5 and V is TRBV4-3; no clear D. The CDR3 is 13 amino acids. In germline, CDR1 is LGHNA, CDR2 YSLEER. The CDR3 DNA reads TGCGCTAGCAGCCAAGATCGGCGGGAGACCCAGTACTTC. Translated: CASSQDRRETQYF.